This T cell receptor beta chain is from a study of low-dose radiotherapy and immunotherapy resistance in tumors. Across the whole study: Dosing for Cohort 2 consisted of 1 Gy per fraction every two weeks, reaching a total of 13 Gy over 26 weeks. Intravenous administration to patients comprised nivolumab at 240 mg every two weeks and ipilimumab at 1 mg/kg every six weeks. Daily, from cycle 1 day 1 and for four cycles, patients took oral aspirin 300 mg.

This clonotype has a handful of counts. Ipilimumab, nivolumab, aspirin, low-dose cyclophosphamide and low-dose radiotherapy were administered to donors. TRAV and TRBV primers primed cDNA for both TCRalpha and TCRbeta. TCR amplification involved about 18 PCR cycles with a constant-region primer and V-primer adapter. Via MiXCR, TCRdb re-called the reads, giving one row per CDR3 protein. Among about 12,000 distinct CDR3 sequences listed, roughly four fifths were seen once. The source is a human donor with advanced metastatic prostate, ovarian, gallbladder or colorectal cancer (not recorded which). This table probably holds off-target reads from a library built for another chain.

The CDR3 bases are TGTGCCAGCACTCTAACGGGTTTGACCGGGGAGCTGTTTTTT. It codes for CASTLTGLTGELFF. The V and J genes are TRBV7-2 and TRBJ2-2, with no clear D. This CDR3 spans 14 amino acids. Germline-derived CDR1 and CDR2 are SGHTA and FQGNSA. V dropped 7 bases and J dropped 5 bases, with 14 bases sitting between them.